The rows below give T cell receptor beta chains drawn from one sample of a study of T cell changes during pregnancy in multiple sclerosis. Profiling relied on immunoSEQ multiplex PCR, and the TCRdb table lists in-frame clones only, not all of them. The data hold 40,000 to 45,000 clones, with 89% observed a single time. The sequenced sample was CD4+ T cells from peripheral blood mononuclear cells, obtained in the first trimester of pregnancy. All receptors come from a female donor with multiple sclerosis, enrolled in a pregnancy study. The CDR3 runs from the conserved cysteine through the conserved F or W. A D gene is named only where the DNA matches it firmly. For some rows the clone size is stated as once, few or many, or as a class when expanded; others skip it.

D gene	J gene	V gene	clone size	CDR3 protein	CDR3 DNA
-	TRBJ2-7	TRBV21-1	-	CASSKGDRGKNEQYF	TGTGCCAGCAGCAAAGGGGACAGGGGAAAGAACGAGCAGTACTTC
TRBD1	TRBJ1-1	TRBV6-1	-	CASSGQGYTEAFF	TGTGCCAGCAGCGGACAGGGGTACACTGAAGCTTTCTTT
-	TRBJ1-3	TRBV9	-	CASSLQGVSRNTIYF	TGTGCCAGCAGCCTACAGGGCGTTAGCAGAAACACCATATATTTT
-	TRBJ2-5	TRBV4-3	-	CASSRVFEETQYF	TGCGCCAGCAGCCGCGTATTCGAGGAGACCCAGTACTTC
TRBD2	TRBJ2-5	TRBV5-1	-	CASSLAEREGATQYF	TGCGCCAGCAGCTTGGCCGAGCGGGAGGGAGCGACCCAGTACTTC
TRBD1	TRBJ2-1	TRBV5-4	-	CASSLDRGPYNEQFF	TGTGCCAGCAGCCTGGACAGGGGACCTTACAATGAGCAGTTCTTC
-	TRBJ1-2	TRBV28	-	CASSSNNRVGYTF	TGTGCCAGCAGTTCCAACAACAGGGTTGGCTACACCTTC
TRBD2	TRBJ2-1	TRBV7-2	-	CASSGLAGVHNEQFF	TGTGCCAGCAGTGGACTAGCGGGGGTCCACAATGAGCAGTTCTTC
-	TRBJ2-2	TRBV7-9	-	CASSLVSGSGELFF	TGTGCCAGCAGCTTAGTTTCGGGGTCCGGGGAGCTGTTTTTT
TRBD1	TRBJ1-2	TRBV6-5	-	CASSDRVGYGYTF	TGTGCCAGCAGTGACAGGGTAGGGTATGGCTACACCTTC
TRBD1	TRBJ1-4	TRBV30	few	CAWSQGTAGEEKLFF	TGTGCCTGGAGTCAAGGGACAGCAGGCGAGGAAAAACTGTTTTTT
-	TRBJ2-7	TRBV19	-	CASSYGLDSSYEQYF	TGTGCCAGTAGCTATGGCCTAGATAGCTCCTACGAGCAGTACTTC
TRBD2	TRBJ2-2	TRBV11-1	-	CASSSGLAGTGELFF	TGTGCCAGCAGCTCGGGACTAGCGGGAACCGGGGAGCTGTTTTTT
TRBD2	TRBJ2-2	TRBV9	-	CASSPQGLAGPGELFF	TGTGCCAGCAGCCCCCAAGGACTAGCGGGACCCGGGGAGCTGTTTTTT
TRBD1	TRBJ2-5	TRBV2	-	CASTGQGEGTQYF	TGTGCCAGTACCGGACAGGGGGAAGGGACCCAGTACTTC
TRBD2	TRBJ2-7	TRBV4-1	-	CASSQDRGAVAGGSYEQYF	TGCGCCAGCAGCCAAGATCGGGGGGCGGTAGCGGGAGGCTCCTACGAGCAGTACTTC
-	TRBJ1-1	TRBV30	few	CAWSVRGSGTEAFF	TGTGCCTGGAGTGTACGGGGGTCGGGCACTGAAGCTTTCTTT
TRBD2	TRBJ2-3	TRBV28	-	CASSLDLAGAADTQYF	TGTGCCAGCAGTTTAGATTTGGCGGGAGCCGCGGATACGCAGTATTTT
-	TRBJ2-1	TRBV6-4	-	CASSDEGTYNEQFF	TGTGCCAGCAGTGACGAGGGTACCTACAATGAGCAGTTCTTC
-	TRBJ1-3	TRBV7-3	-	CASSLKGEIGNTIYF	TGTGCCAGCAGCTTAAAGGGAGAGATCGGAAACACCATATATTTT
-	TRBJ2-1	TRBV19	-	CASSPILRSSYNEQFF	TGTGCCAGTAGTCCTATACTAAGGAGCTCCTACAATGAGCAGTTCTTC
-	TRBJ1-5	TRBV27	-	CASSFRGSNQPQHF	TGTGCCAGCAGTTTTAGGGGAAGCAATCAGCCCCAGCATTTT
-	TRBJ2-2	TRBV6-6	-	CASSYTFTGNGELFF	TGTGCCAGCAGTTACACATTTACAGGGAACGGGGAGCTGTTTTTT
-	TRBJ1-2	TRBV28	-	CASSHGSGLTNYGYTF	TGTGCCAGCAGCCACGGCTCGGGACTCACTAACTATGGCTACACCTTC
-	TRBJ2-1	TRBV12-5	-	CASGLDGRGLSSYNEQFF	TGTGCTAGTGGTTTGGACGGAAGGGGGTTAAGCTCCTACAATGAGCAGTTCTTC
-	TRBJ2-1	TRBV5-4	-	CASSLAQLSYNEQFF	TGTGCCAGCAGCTTGGCACAGTTATCCTACAATGAGCAGTTCTTC